Each of the 19 T cell receptor beta chains below was sequenced from the same sample in a study of T cells in Graves' hyperthyroidism and ophthalmopathy. The source material, RNA transcripts, was used to amplify TCR beta CDR3 regions. The HTBI primer set drove a first-round RT-PCR of the TCR CDR3. Via MiXCR, TCRdb re-called the multiplex PCR reads, giving one row per CDR3 protein. The sample yields hundreds of thousands of distinct CDR3 sequences, about 35% seen once. The specimen was blood. The receptors shown here come from a woman aged 40 to 50 with Graves' hyperthyroidism.

This clonotype has ten or more counts. V gene TRBV3-1 combines with J gene TRBJ1-6, with D hard to call. V was clipped by 1 base and J by 7 bases, with 8 bases between them. The CDR3 consists of 14 residues. CDR1 and CDR2 from the germline V gene are LGHDT and YNNKEL (reference sequence). Written as DNA, the CDR3 is TGTGCCAGCAGCCAAGGCGACCCAAATTCACCCCTCCACTTT. Translated: CASSQGDPNSPLHF.

This clonotype was recorded many times. The chain employs TRBV7-8 and TRBJ2-2, with TRBD2 matching over 11 bases. Trimming took 4 bases from V and 4 from J; bases not matched to a gene: 5. The CDR3 covers 16 residues. CDR1 SGHVS and CDR2 FQNEAQ come from the germline V gene. The CDR3 nucleotides are TGTGCCAGCAGCTCGTATAGCGGGAGGGTCACCGGGGAGCTGTTTTTT. This encodes CASSSYSGRVTGELFF. The variable domain in full, completed from reference TRBV7-8 and TRBJ2-2, reads GAGVSQSPRYKVAKRGQDVALRCDPISGHVSLFWYQQALGQGPEFLTYFQNEAQLDKSGLPSDRFFAERPEGSVSTLKIQRTQQEDSAVYLCASSSYSGRVTGELFFGEGSRLTVL.

On this clonotype itself: This likely comes from a read error, as the CDR3 has no conserved phenylalanine or tryptophan at its end. The chain has TRBV25-1 and TRBJ2-7; 7 bases fit TRBD2. The germline V gene encodes CDR1 MGHDK and CDR2 SYGVNS. The CDR3 spans 14 residues. The CDR3 DNA reads TGTGCCCGCAGTGGGGTAGCAGGGAGGGGCGAGCAGTACCTC. As protein: CARSGVAGRGEQYL.

This clonotype was observed a handful of times. This rearrangement joins TRBV29-1 to TRBJ1-2, with 9 bases that match TRBD1. Germline V gene sequence: CDR1 SQVTM, CDR2 ANQGSEA. This CDR3 has 13 amino acids. CDR3 protein: CNSRTGDTYGYTF. CDR3 in DNA: TGCAACTCTCGGACAGGGGATACCTATGGCTACACCTTC.

Notes on this clonotype: This may be a read error: a much more frequent sequence differs by one nucleotide. This chain joins TRBV13 and TRBJ1-4, with a possible D match to TRBD1 (5 bases). This CDR3 spans 14 amino acids. The ends were cut back, 5 bases at V and 7 bases at J, with 14 bases in the middle. The germline V gene has CDR1 PRHDT and CDR2 FYEKMQ (reference sequence). In DNA, the CDR3 is TGTGCCAGCAGCCTGGGGCTCGAAACTGAAAAACTGTTTTTT. Encoded protein: CASSLGLETEKLFF.

This clonotype was observed once. V gene TRBV10-3 combines with J gene TRBJ1-1; D is unclear. The CDR3 consists of 15 residues. Germline V gene sequence: CDR1 ENHRY, CDR2 SYGVKD. V gave up 6 bases and J gave up 1 base, with 15 bases separating them. CDR3 in DNA: TGTGCCATCAGAGTGACGGACCGGGAGAACACTGAAGCTTTCTTT. Amino acids: CAIRVTDRENTEAFF.

The V gene is TRBV6-5, the J gene TRBJ1-2; a weak D match, TRBD1 (5 bases). Germline V lookup: CDR1 MNHEY, CDR2 SVGAGI. The germline V and J ends were trimmed by 4 bases and 4 bases, with 16 bases remaining between them. This CDR3 has 15 amino acids. The CDR3 protein is CASSLRARGTYGYTF. The CDR3 nucleotides read TGTGCCAGCAGTTTGCGCGCACGGGGCACCTATGGCTACACCTTC.

This clonotype occurred many times. The chain has TRBV7-9 and TRBJ1-4; TRBD1 might be the D (6 bases). This CDR3 has 15 amino acids. Trimming shortened V by 1 base and J by 6 bases, and 12 bases separated the two germline ends. CDR1 is SEHNR, CDR2 FQNEAQ, per germline (reference sequence). CDR3 in DNA: TGTGCCAGCAGCTTAGGGTCCGGGACACATGAAAAACTGTTTTTT. This encodes CASSLGSGTHEKLFF. The whole variable domain, filled in from reference TRBV7-9 and TRBJ1-4, reads DTGVSQNPRHKITKRGQNVTFRCDPISEHNRLYWYRQTLGQGPEFLTYFQNEAQLEKSRLLSDRFSAERPKGSFSTLEIQRTEQGDSAMYLCASSLGSGTHEKLFFGSGTQLSVL.

The gene calls are TRBV29-1 and TRBJ2-7; a possible D gene is TRBD1 (6 bases). Germline-derived CDR1 and CDR2 are SQVTM and ANQGSEA. CDR3 size: 11 residues. V lost 7 bases and J lost 4, with 11 bases in between. CDR3 bases: TGCAGCGCTCAGGGGACGTACGAGCAGTACTTC. Translation: CSAQGTYEQYF.

The chain employs TRBV19 and TRBJ1-5; 10 positions agree with TRBD1. The germline V gene has CDR1 LNHDA and CDR2 SQIVND (reference sequence). V was pared by 8 bases and J by 5 bases, with 3 bases of the junction left unmatched. The CDR3 has 13 residues. CDR3 residues: CASQDRGDQPQHF. In DNA, the CDR3 is TGTGCCAGTCAGGACAGGGGGGATCAGCCCCAGCATTTT. Supplemented by reference TRBV19 and TRBJ1-5, the full variable domain reads DGGITQSPKYLFRKEGQNVTLSCEQNLNHDAMYWYRQDPGQGLRLIYYSQIVNDFQKGDIAEGYSVSREKKESFPLTVTSAQKNPTAFYLCASQDRGDQPQHFGDGTRLSIL.

This clonotype was counted a few times. The gene calls are TRBV7-2 and TRBJ2-7, with 15 bases lining up with TRBD2. This CDR3 has 18 residues. V lost 3 bases to trimming and J lost 1 base; unmatched junction nucleotides: 7. CDR1 and CDR2 from the germline V gene are SGHTA and FQGNSA. CDR3: CASSLGLAGGPPSYEQYF. Here the CDR3 DNA reads TGTGCCAGCAGCTTGGGACTAGCGGGAGGCCCCCCTTCCTACGAGCAGTACTTC. Drawing the rest from reference TRBV7-2 and TRBJ2-7, the complete variable domain is GAGVSQSPSNKVTEKGKDVELRCDPISGHTALYWYRQSLGQGLEFLIYFQGNSAPDKSGLPSDRFSAERTGGSVSTLTIQRTQQEDSAVYLCASSLGLAGGPPSYEQYFGPGTRLTVT.

This clonotype was detected many times. The V call is TRBV19, the J call TRBJ1-4; unclear D gene. The CDR3 runs to 17 residues. V gave up 3 bases and J gave up 8 bases, with 22 bases separating them. In germline, CDR1 is LNHDA, CDR2 SQIVND (reference sequence). As DNA, the CDR3 is TGTGCCAGTAGTATGGGAGGTGCCCGCCGTTGGAACGAAAAACTGTTTTTT. Translating gives CASSMGGARRWNEKLFF.

This chain links TRBV12-3 or TRBV12-4 with TRBJ2-3; D is tentatively TRBD1 or TRBD2 (5 bases each). CDR3 length: 20 amino acids. The V end lost 6 bases, the J end lost 6 bases, and 34 bases lay between the germline ends. The CDR3 nucleotides are TGTGCCAGCAGCCTTACCAGGGTATTGGGACCCACCCTGAGGTCCGATACGCAGTATTTT. Amino acid sequence: CASSLTRVLGPTLRSDTQYF.

This clonotype was counted only a few times. V usage is TRBV19 and J usage is TRBJ1-1; D not certain. Looked up from germline, CDR1 is LNHDA and CDR2 is SQIVND (reference sequence). The V end lost 0 bases, the J end lost 1 base, and 9 bases lay between the germline ends. This CDR3 spans 15 amino acids. CDR3 nucleotides: TGTGCCAGTAGTATAGATCTCAGTCCGAACACTGAAGCTTTCTTT. Its translation is CASSIDLSPNTEAFF.

This clonotype was observed many times. This chain uses TRBV2 with TRBJ2-7; 8 bases match TRBD2. Per the germline V gene, CDR1 is SNHLY and CDR2 is FYNNEI. J was trimmed by 6 bases and V by 6 bases; bases with no gene match: 13. The CDR3 covers 15 residues. The CDR3 nucleotides are TGTGCCAGCAGCCTCGACGGGACTAGTTATCGCGAGCAGTACTTC. Amino acid sequence: CASSLDGTSYREQYF.

V usage is TRBV6-5 and J usage is TRBJ2-5; 7 bases map to TRBD2. In germline, CDR1 is MNHEY, CDR2 SVGAGI. Losses at the gene ends were 4 bases for V and 1 base for J; bases not matched to a gene: 9. CDR3 length: 16 amino acids. Here the CDR3 DNA reads TGTGCCAGCAGTTGGTTCAGCGGGGACCTCCAAGAGACCCAGTACTTC. This encodes CASSWFSGDLQETQYF.

Notes on this clonotype: Possible read error: a much larger clone is one base away. The chain combines TRBV7-9 with TRBJ1-4; TRBD1 is a possible D gene (5 bases). The CDR3 is made up of 13 amino acids. Germline loops: CDR1 SEHNR, CDR2 FQNEAQ (reference sequence). V lost 8 bases and J lost 8, with 15 bases in between. CDR3 DNA sequence: TGTGCCAGCGGACGGCAGGGAGACGAAAAACTGTTTTTT. Protein: CASGRQGDEKLFF. The full variable domain, completed using reference TRBV7-9 and TRBJ1-4, is DTGVSQNPRHKITKRGQNVTFRCDPISEHNRLYWYRQTLGQGPEFLTYFQNEAQLEKSRLLSDRFSAERPKGSFSTLEIQRTEQGDSAMYLCASGRQGDEKLFFGSGTQLSVL.

This chain links TRBV7-2 with TRBJ2-7, with TRBD1 matching over 8 bases. Per germline, CDR1 SGHTA and CDR2 FQGNSA. The CDR3 contains 16 residues. V lost 2 bases and J lost 5; bases outside the gene matches: 11. CDR3 amino acids: CASSLIGQGAWNEQYF. CDR3 sequence (DNA): TGTGCCAGCAGCTTAATTGGGCAGGGGGCCTGGAACGAGCAGTACTTC.

This clonotype was seen at least ten times. This chain joins TRBV12-3 or TRBV12-4 and TRBJ2-2; D call uncertain. This CDR3 is built from 11 residues. V dropped 7 bases and J dropped 8 bases, with 8 bases sitting between them. CDR3 in DNA: TGTGCCAGCAAGTTGGATGGGGAGCTGTTTTTT. Protein product: CASKLDGELFF.